This T cell receptor beta chain came from a study of shared clonotypes between healthy human individuals (dated by TCRdb to 2018 to 2020). For the wider study: A couple of women and a few men aged 18 to 49 years were included in the cohort. For each donor, CD4 naive and CD4 memory were each given three plates, CD8 naive was given two plates, and CD8 memory was given one plate. To estimate repertoire size and how much clonotype sharing occurs between individuals, the study deeply sequenced the blood TCR repertoires of several healthy adults. Different laboratories and diverse techniques were used to prepare libraries and sequence TCR repertoires, to increase sequencing depth and limit assay-specific biases. Leukapheresis yielded between about 0.94 and 8.9 billion PBMCs per donor. Overall study results and their limits: Incomplete sequencing was indicated by rarefaction of sorted-subset datasets, despite the large sequencing depth. Across four donors, approximately 5% of naive CD4, 3% to 3.5% of naive CD8, approximately 2.5% of memory CD4, and 0.4% of memory CD8 clonotypes were shared. Estimated clonotype richness was generally larger for naive than for memory subsets. Based on pairwise subsampling, the degree of clonotype sharing among donors was expected to be affected by sequencing depth. The small number of donors limited the genetic and exposure-history diversity represented. Compared with non-shared clonotypes, clonotypes shared by all four sorted-subset donors had higher generation probabilities. Sampling was restricted to blood, and TCR repertoires in tissue are likely to differ from TCR repertoires in blood.

Trimming leaves V shorter by 8 bases and J shorter by 6 bases, with the junction holding 17 bases beyond the gene matches. The CDR3, from cysteine to phenylalanine, totals 16 residues. The only DNA kept is the CDR3, 48 bases in frame from the first base. Per the germline V gene, MGHRA is the CDR1 and YSYEKL is the CDR2. CD8 naive samples were obtained by positive selection for CCR7 among CD45RO-negative cells, yielding a CD45RA+CCR7+ population from which TemRA cells were excluded. The donors were healthy, HIV-negative adults with no recently reported acute infections or vaccinations. Every donor was a Caucasian adult residing in Nashville, Tennessee, USA. After blood collection by leukapheresis, PBMCs were isolated using Ficoll-Histopaque density gradient centrifugation and then cryopreserved in the vapor phase of liquid nitrogen. Analytical flow cytometry was used to check the purity and quantity of each magnetically sorted T cell population. Genomic DNA was isolated from each sorted fraction and quantified by UV absorbance on a Nanodrop 2000c.

Using the deep immunoSEQ assay, TCR CDR3 regions were amplified from genomic DNA by multiplex PCR. Extracted genomic DNA from each cell subset was spread evenly across all wells of several immunoSEQ 96-well plates, with each plate serving as a replicate. For sorted subsets, 150 to 200 ng genomic DNA, equal to 30,000 or so T cell genomes, was loaded into each replicate PCR. Purified libraries were quantified with a Qubit 3.0 fluorometer, sized on a Bioanalyzer 2100, and re-quantified with the KAPA Library Quantification kit. Every immunoSEQ 96-well plate was sequenced on a separate single-read 150-cycle Illumina NextSeq 550 flow cell. On the authors' methods: Because only junctional sequences without quality scores were contained in the immunoSEQ output, filtering matching that applied to full-length reads could not be performed. To assign V/J genes and CDR3, sequences were annotated using PyIR, a Python wrapper for IgBLAST v1.9, with IMGT germline references. Reads with weak V/J assignments (E-value above 1e-6), missing CDR3, stop codons, out-of-frame junctions, or ambiguous translated residues were removed. A V3J clonotype was defined by an identical inferred V gene, J gene, and CDR3 amino acid sequence. Percentage overlap between repertoires was computed as shared unique clonotypes divided by the size of the smaller repertoire. Three approaches were used to assess repertoire richness: RTK rarefaction, the Chao1 estimator, and Recon v2.1 estimates of unobserved clonotypes. Generation probabilities for all TCRbeta clonotypes obtained by the gDNA method from a few donors were computed using OLGA. The table comes from immuneACCESS by way of TCRdb, which keeps in-frame sequences with V and J called. Part of the clones is missing from these tables; in studies checked, under half for an unresolved V gene and the rest for unknown reasons. V and J calls and clone size follow that table, whereas D and trimming were derived from the DNA. This sample lists over 2,000,000 clones; about 93% were detected once. The ten largest clones take up around 1.8% of the sample.

Points on this clone: Its antigen is still unknown. Nothing much larger sits one base from this clone, and base qualities are not available.

Sequencing was performed on naive CD8+ T cells from PBMCs. In light of the paper, this sample's cell subset or site label describes: CD45RA+CCR7+. The V gene is TRBV4-1 and the J gene is TRBJ1-2; TRBD1 agrees with 8 junctional bases. The sequence derives from a man aged 18 to 30 in good health. Some clones in this sample may be carry-over from other donors' samples. The CDR3 has the sequence CASRYQRTGTKDGYTF. The DNA is as follows: TGCGCCAGCCGATACCAACGGACAGGGACTAAGGATGGCTACACCTTC.